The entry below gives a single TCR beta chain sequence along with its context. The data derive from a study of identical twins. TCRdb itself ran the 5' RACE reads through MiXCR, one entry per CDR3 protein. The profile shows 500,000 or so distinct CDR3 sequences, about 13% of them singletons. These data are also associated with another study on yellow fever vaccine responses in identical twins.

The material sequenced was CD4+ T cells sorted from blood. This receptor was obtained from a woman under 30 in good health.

This CDR3 is CSASGGAWGNQPQHF. As DNA, the CDR3 is TGCAGTGCTTCCGGGGGGGCTTGGGGCAATCAGCCCCAGCATTTT. The rearrangement links TRBV20-1 to TRBJ1-5; D is perhaps TRBD1 (6 bases). CDR1 is DFQATT and CDR2 is SNEGSKA in the germline V gene (reference sequence). Between the trimmed V and J ends, which lost 5 bases and 2 bases, there was a span of 16 bases. The CDR3 runs 15 residues.